This TCR beta chain was recorded in a study of long-term antiretroviral therapy in people with HIV. Study at large: First collections came about a decade before the 2015 immediate-ART recommendation. Notes on the study in general: Gathering of blood took place between about 2003 and 2017, possibly under older ART regimens.

Trimming shortened V by 3 bases and J by 7 bases, and 10 bases separated the two germline ends. This CDR3 is built from 12 residues. Germline CDR1 is SGHTA and CDR2 is FQGNSA. Samples were assayed with immunoSEQ v3.0 at survey level. Produced via immunoSEQ multiplex PCR; TCRdb's table is partial and in-frame only. This table has some 20,000 clones, almost 95% appearing once. To note about this clone: Its specificity is not known.

This chain uses TRBV7-2 with TRBJ2-7; D is uncertain. Material: unsorted PBMCs, obtained 4.4 years after starting antiretroviral therapy. The origin of this receptor is a woman aged 50 to 60 with HIV. CDR3 DNA: TGTGCCAGCAGCTTGGATAGTAGGGAGCAGTACTTC. Its translation is CASSLDSREQYF.